This T cell receptor beta chain was sequenced in a study of blood T cell repertoires in COVID-19. About the study: Some COVID-19 samples were acute and others convalescent; all came from the United States, Italy and Spain. T cells, B-cell-depleted T cells, or PBMCs provided the cDNA or gDNA that served as material.

The method was immunoSEQ multiplex PCR; TCRdb's version includes in-frame clones alone and lacks a portion of them. Among a few hundred thousand clones listed, 80% to 90% were seen once. Germline assignment: CDR1 KGHSH and CDR2 LQKENI. J lost 8 bases, V lost 6 bases, and 5 bases had no gene match. CDR3 length equals 15 residues. Everyone who took part was roughly 18 to 89 years old, and they came from about two dozen US areas. Among Cohort 3 donors, those recovered had two negative PCRs, clearance, or symptom resolution. This chain uses TRBV18 with TRBJ1-6; 12 bases fit TRBD1. This TCR was sampled from a woman between 18 and 29 years old who had recovered from COVID-19. The material sequenced was PBMCs or T cells enriched from blood (not recorded which). CDR3 coding DNA: TGTGCCAGCTCGTGGGACAGGGGGCAATATTCACCCCTCCACTTT. Protein sequence: CASSWDRGQYSPLHF.